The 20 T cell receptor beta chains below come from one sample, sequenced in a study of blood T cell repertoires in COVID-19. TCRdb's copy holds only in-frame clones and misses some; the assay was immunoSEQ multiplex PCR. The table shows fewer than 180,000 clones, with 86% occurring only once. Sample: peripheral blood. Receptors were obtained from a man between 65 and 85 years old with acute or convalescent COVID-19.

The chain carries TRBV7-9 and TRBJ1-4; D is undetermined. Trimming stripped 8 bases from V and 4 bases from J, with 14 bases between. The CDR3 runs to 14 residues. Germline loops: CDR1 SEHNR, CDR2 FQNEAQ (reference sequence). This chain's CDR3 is CASSEETGNEKLFF. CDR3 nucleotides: TGTGCCAGCTCAGAGGAAACCGGTAATGAAAAACTGTTTTTT. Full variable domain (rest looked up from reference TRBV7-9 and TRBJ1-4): DTGVSQNPRHKITKRGQNVTFRCDPISEHNRLYWYRQTLGQGPEFLTYFQNEAQLEKSRLLSDRFSAERPKGSFSTLEIQRTEQGDSAMYLCASSEETGNEKLFFGSGTQLSVL.

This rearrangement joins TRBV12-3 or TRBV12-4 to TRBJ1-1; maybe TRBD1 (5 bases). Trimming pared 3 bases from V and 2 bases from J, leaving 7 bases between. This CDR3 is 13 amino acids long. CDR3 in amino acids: CASSFRGNTEAFF. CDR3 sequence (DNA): TGTGCCAGCAGTTTTAGGGGTAACACTGAAGCTTTCTTT.

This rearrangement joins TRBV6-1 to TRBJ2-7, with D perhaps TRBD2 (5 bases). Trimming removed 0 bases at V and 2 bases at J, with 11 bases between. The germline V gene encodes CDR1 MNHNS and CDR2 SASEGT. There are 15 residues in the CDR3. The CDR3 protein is CASSEARTGTYEQYF. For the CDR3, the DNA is TGTGCCAGCAGTGAAGCGAGGACTGGAACCTACGAGCAGTACTTC.

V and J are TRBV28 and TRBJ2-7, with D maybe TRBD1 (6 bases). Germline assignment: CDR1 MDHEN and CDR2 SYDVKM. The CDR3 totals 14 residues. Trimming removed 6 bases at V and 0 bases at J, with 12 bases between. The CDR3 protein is CASRQGIPSYEQYF. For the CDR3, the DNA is TGTGCCAGCAGACAGGGTATACCCTCCTACGAGCAGTACTTC.

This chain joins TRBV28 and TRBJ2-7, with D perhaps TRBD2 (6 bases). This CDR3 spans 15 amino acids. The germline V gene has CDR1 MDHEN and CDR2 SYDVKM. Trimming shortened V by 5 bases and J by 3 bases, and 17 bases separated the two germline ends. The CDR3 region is CASSTASAGGYEQYF. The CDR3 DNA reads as TGTGCCAGCAGTACAGCTAGCGCCGGTGGCTACGAGCAGTACTTC.

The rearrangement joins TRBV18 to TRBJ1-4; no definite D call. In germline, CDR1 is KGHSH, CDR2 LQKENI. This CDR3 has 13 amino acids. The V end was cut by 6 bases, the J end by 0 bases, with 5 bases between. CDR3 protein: CASSPATNEKLFF. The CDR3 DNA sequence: TGTGCCAGCTCCCCCGCAACTAATGAAAAACTGTTTTTT.

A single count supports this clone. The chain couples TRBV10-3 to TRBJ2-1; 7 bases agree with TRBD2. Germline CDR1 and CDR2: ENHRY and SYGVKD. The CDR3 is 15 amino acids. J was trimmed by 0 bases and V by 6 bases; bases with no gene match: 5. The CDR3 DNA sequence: TGTGCCATCAGCGAGCGGGGTAGCTCCTACAATGAGCAGTTCTTC. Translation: CAISERGSSYNEQFF.

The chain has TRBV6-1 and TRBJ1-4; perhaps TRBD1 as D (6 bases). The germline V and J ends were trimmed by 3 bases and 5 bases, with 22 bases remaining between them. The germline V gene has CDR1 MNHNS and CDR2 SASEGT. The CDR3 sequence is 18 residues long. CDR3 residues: CASSEWILSGAPNEKLFF. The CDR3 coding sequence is TGTGCCAGCAGTGAGTGGATTTTGTCAGGGGCGCCGAATGAAAAACTGTTTTTT.

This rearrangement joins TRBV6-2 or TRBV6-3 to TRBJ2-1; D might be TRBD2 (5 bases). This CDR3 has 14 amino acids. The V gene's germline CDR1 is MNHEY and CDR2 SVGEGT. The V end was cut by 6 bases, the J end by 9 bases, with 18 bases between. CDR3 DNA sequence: TGTGCCAGCAGCCAACTAGGGAGCAACACTGAGCAGTTCTTC. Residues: CASSQLGSNTEQFF.

CDR3 sequence (DNA): TGTGCCAGTAGTATGTGGGGCCCCACTGAAGCTTTCTTT. Amino acid sequence: CASSMWGPTEAFF. The rearrangement links TRBV19 to TRBJ1-1, with D possibly TRBD1 on 5 matching bases. Per the germline V gene, CDR1 is LNHDA and CDR2 is SQIVND (reference sequence). Between the trimmed V and J ends, which lost 3 bases and 4 bases, there was a span of 9 bases. The CDR3 covers 13 residues.

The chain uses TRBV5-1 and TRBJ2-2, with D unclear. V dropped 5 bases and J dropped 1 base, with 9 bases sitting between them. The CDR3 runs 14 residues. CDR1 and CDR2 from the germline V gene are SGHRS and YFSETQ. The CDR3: CASRARQNTGELFF. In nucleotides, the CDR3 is TGCGCCAGCAGGGCACGACAGAACACCGGGGAGCTGTTTTTT.

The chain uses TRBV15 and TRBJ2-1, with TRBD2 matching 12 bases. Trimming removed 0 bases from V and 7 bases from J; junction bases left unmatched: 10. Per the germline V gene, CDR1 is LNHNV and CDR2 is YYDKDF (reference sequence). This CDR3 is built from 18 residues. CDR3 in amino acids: CATSRDSAVTSGRNEQFF. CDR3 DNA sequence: TGTGCCACCAGCAGAGATTCCGCGGTGACTAGCGGGAGAAATGAGCAGTTCTTC. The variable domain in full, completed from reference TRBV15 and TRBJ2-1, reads DAMVIQNPRYQVTQFGKPVTLSCSQTLNHNVMYWYQQKSSQAPKLLFHYYDKDFNNEADTPDNFQSRRPNTSFCFLDIRSPGLGDTAMYLCATSRDSAVTSGRNEQFFGPGTRLTVL.

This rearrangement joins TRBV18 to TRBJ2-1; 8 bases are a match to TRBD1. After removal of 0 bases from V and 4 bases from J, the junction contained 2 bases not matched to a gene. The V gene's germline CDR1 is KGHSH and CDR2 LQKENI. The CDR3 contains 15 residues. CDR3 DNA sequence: TGTGCCAGCTCACCACCGACAGGGGCGTACAATGAGCAGTTCTTC. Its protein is CASSPPTGAYNEQFF.

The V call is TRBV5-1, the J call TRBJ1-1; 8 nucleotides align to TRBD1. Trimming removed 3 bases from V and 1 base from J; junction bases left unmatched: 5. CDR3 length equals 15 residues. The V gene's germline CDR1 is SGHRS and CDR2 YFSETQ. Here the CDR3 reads CASSWAGTGNTEAFF. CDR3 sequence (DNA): TGCGCCAGCAGCTGGGCCGGGACAGGGAACACTGAAGCTTTCTTT.

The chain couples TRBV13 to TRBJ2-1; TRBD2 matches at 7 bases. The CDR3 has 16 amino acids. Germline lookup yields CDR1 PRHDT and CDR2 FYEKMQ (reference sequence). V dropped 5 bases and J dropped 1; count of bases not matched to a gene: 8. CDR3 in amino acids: CASSRGTMGSYNEQFF. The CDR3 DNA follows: TGTGCCAGCAGCCGAGGGACTATGGGATCCTACAATGAGCAGTTCTTC.

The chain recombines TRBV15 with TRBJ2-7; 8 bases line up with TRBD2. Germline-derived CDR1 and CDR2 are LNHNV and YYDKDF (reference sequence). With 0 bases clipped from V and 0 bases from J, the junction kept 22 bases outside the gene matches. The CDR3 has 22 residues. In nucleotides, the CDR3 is TGTGCCACCAGCAGAGAAGTTCTTAGACTTGGGGAGGTAGCGGGGATCTCCTACGAGCAGTACTTC. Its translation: CATSREVLRLGEVAGISYEQYF. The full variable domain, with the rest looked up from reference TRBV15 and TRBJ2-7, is DAMVIQNPRYQVTQFGKPVTLSCSQTLNHNVMYWYQQKSSQAPKLLFHYYDKDFNNEADTPDNFQSRRPNTSFCFLDIRSPGLGDTAMYLCATSREVLRLGEVAGISYEQYFGPGTRLTVT.

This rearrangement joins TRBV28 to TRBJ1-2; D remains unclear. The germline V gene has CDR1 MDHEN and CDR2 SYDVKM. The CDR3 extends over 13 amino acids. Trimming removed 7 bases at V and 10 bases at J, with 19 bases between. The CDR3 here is CASTGFDVINYTF. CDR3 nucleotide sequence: TGTGCCAGCACCGGGTTTGACGTTATTAACTACACCTTC.

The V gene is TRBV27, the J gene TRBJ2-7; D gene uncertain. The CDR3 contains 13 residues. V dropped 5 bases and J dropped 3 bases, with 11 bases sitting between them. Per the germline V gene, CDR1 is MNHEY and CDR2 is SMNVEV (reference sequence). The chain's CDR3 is CASSMGLVYEQYF. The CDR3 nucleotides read TGTGCCAGCAGTATGGGCCTCGTCTACGAGCAGTACTTC.

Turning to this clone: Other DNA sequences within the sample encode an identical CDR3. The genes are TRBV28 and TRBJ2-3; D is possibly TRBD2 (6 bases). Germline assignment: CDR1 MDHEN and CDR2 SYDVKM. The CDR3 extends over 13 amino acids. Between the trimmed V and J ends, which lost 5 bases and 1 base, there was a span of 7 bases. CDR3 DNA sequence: TGTGCCAGCAGTCCGGGGGGCACAGATACGCAGTATTTT. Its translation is CASSPGGTDTQYF.

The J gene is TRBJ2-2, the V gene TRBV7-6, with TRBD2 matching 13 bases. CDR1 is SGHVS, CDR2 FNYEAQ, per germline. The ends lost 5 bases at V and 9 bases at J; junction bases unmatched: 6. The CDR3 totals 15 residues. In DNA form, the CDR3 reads TGTGCCAGCAGCGGGACTAGCGGGGCCTCAAGGGAGCTGTTTTTT. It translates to CASSGTSGASRELFF.